Sequencing of this T cell receptor (beta chain) was carried out in a study of blood T cell repertoires in COVID-19. The overall study: Whether acute or convalescent, the COVID-19 samples came from the United States, Italy and Spain. Sources were T cells, B-cell-depleted T cells, or PBMCs; the material itself was cDNA or gDNA.

Source study methods: For nucleated cells, counts were estimated from reference gene primer amplification. Some clones are missing from TCRdb's copy, which holds only in-frame ones; the method was immunoSEQ multiplex PCR. V and J calls and clone size are as listed in that table; D and trimming were resolved from the DNA. The sample holds some 200,000 clones, roughly four fifths seen once. Germline V gene data show CDR1 as SGHRS and CDR2 as YFSETQ. The CDR3 runs to 14 residues. With 4 bases clipped from V and 1 base from J, the junction kept 4 bases outside the gene matches. This chain uses TRBV5-1 with TRBJ1-2; TRBD1 aligns across 7 bases. The clonotype originates from a woman in her thirties or forties with acute or convalescent COVID-19. Material for sequencing was peripheral blood. Written as DNA, the CDR3 is TGCGCCAGCAGCGTGGGACAGATTAACTATGGCTACACCTTC. It specifies CASSVGQINYGYTF.